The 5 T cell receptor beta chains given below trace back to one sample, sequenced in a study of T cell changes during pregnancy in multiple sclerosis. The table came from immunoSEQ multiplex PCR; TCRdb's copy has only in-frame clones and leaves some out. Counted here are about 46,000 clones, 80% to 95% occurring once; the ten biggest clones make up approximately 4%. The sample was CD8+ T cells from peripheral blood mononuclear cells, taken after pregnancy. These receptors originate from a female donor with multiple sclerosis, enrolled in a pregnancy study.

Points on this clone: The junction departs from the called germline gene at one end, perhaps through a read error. CDR3: CASSELRGTGF. The CDR3 DNA is TGTGCCAGCAGTGAACTGCGGGGAACGGGTTTC. The chain employs TRBV6-1 and TRBJ1-2, with D uncertain. The CDR3 is 11 residues long. Germline-derived CDR1 and CDR2 are MNHNS and SASEGT.

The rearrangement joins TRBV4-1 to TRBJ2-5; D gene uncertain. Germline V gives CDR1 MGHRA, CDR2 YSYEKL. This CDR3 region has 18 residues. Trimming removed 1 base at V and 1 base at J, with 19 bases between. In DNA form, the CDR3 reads TGCGCCAGCAGCCAAGTCTCTACCTTACAGAAATTCCAAGAGACCCAGTACTTC. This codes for CASSQVSTLQKFQETQYF.

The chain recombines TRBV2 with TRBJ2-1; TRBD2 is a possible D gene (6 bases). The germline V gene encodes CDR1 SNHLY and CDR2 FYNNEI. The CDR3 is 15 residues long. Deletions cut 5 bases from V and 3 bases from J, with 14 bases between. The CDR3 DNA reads TGTGCCAGCAGTAACCCGGGAGCAGTCTACAATGAGCAGTTCTTC. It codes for CASSNPGAVYNEQFF.

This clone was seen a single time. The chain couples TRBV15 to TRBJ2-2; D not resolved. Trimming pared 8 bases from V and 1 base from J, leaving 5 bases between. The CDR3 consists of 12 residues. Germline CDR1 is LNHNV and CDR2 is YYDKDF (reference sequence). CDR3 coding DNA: TGTGCCACCCGGAGGAACACCGGGGAGCTGTTTTTT. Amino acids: CATRRNTGELFF.

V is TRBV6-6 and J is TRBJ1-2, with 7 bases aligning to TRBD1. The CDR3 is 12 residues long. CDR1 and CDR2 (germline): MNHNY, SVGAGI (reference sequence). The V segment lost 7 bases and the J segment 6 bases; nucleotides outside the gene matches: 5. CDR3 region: CASTLTGDGYTF. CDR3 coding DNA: TGTGCCAGCACATTAACAGGGGATGGCTACACCTTC.